The clone carrying this T cell receptor beta chain was seen at least ten times. What it binds is not known. PBMCs were isolated at a quantity of at least 7 million per sample. This record comes from a study of blood T cells in healthy people across ages. The study's findings and limits: Estimated diversity that came from one million T cells was considered an underestimate. Long-lived and aged donors differed, with more naive CD4+ cells and higher diversity in the long-lived.

Per germline, CDR1 SGDLS and CDR2 YYNGEE. The CDR3 contains 16 residues. V shed 4 bases, J shed 4 bases, and the junction held 10 bases outside the gene matches. Primed by a sample-barcoded 5' primer and a J-beta primer mix, a second PCR proceeded for 7 to 11 cycles. TCRdb re-derived calls from the 5' RACE reads in MiXCR, one entry per CDR3 protein. Of fewer than 750,000 distinct CDR3 sequences listed, roughly half are singletons. The sequence came from a woman older than 75 in good health. The sample was blood. V usage is TRBV9 and J usage is TRBJ2-1; 8 nucleotides align to TRBD2. The chain's CDR3 is CASSQDLAGNYNEQFF. DNA for the CDR3: TGTGCCAGCAGCCAAGATCTAGCGGGCAATTACAATGAGCAGTTCTTC.